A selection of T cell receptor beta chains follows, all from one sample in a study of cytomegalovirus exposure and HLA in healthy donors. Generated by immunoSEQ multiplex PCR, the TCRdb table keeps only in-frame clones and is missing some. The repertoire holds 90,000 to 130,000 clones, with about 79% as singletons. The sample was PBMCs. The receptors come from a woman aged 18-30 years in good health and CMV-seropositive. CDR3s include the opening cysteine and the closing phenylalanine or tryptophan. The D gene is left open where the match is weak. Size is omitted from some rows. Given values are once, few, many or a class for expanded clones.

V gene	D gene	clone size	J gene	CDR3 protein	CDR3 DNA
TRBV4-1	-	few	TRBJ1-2	CASSQTYGYTF	TGCGCCAGCAGCCAAACATATGGCTACACCTTC
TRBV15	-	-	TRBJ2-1	CATSSGRGSYNEQFF	TGTGCCACCAGCAGTGGGCGGGGCTCCTACAATGAGCAGTTCTTC
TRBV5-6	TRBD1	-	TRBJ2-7	CASSFTDRRTYEQYF	TGTGCCAGCAGCTTCACGGACAGGCGAACCTACGAGCAGTACTTC
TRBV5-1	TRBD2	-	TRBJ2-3	CASSLAGTSGRALRADTQYF	TGCGCCAGCAGCTTGGCCGGGACTAGCGGGAGGGCCCTCAGGGCAGATACGCAGTATTTT
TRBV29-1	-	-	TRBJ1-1	CSFSYGMNTEAFF	TGCAGCTTTAGCTACGGTATGAACACTGAAGCTTTCTTT
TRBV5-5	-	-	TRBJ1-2	CASSAGVGYGYTF	TGTGCCAGCAGCGCGGGGGTCGGCTATGGCTACACCTTC
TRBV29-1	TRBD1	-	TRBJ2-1	CSVPGQGEVKQFF	TGCAGCGTACCGGGACAGGGGGAGGTAAAGCAGTTCTTC
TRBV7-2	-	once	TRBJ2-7	CASTRRAGLGEQYF	TGTGCCAGCACCAGAAGGGCAGGGTTGGGCGAGCAGTACTTC
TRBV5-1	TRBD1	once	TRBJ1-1	CASSLGTGGTEAFF	TGCGCCAGCAGCTTGGGAACAGGGGGGACTGAAGCTTTCTTT
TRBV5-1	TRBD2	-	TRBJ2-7	CASSAATSVSSYEQYF	TGCGCCAGCAGCGCCGCGACTAGCGTTTCCTCCTACGAGCAGTACTTC
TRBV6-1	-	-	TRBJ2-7	CASPGTRKADF	TGTGCCAGTCCCGGGACAAGAAAAGCGGACTTC
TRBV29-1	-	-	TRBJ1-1	CSVEDVLGAVVNTEAFF	TGCAGCGTTGAAGATGTTTTGGGGGCTGTTGTGAACACTGAAGCTTTCTTT
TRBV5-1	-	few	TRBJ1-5	CASSLTQNQPQHF	TGCGCCAGCAGCCTTACCCAGAATCAGCCCCAGCATTTT
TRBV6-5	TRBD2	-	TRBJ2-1	CASSYRLAGKVEQFF	TGTGCCAGCAGTTACCGGCTAGCGGGAAAGGTTGAGCAGTTCTTC
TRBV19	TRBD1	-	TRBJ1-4	CASSRGQSATNEKLFF	TGTGCCAGTAGCCGGGGACAGTCCGCAACTAATGAAAAACTGTTTTTT
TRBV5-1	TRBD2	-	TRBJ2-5	CASSPGHDSGNQETQYF	TGCGCCAGCAGCCCGGGCCACGATAGCGGGAACCAAGAGACCCAGTACTTC
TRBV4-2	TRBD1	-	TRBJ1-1	CDSSQDLGQIMNTEAFF	TGTGACAGCAGCCAAGATTTGGGACAGATAATGAACACTGAAGCTTTCTTT
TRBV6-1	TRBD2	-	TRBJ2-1	CASNRGGRANEQFF	TGTGCCAGCAACCGGGGCGGGAGGGCCAATGAGCAGTTCTTC
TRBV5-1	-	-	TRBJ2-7	CASSLSGISYEQYF	TGCGCCAGCAGCTTATCCGGGATCTCCTACGAGCAGTACTTC
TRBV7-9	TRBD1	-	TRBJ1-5	CSSSRDSLNQPQHF	TGTTCCAGCAGCCGGGACAGTTTAAATCAGCCCCAGCATTTT
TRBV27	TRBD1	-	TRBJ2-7	CASSRQGSNDEQYF	TGTGCCAGCAGTAGACAGGGGAGTAATGACGAGCAGTACTTC
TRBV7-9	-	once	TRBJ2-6	CASSLAYSGANVLTF	TGTGCCAGCAGCTTAGCTTACTCTGGGGCCAACGTCCTGACTTTC